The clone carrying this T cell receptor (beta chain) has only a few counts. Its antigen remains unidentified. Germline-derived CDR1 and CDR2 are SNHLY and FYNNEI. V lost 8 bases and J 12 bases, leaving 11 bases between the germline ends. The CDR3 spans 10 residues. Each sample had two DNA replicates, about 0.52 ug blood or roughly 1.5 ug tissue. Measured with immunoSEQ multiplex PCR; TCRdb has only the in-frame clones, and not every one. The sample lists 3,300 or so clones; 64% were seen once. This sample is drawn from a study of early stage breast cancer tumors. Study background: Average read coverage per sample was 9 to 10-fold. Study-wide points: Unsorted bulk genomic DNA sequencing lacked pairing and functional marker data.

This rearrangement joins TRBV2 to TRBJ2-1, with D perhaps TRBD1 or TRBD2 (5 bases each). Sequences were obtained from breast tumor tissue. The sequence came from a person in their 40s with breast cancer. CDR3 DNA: TGTGCCAGCCTACGGGACCGGCAGTTCTTC. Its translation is CASLRDRQFF.